The source of this TCR beta chain is a study of neurological immune-mediated disorders (dated by TCRdb to the late 2010s). For the wider study: Among the 35 or so multiple sclerosis patients, relapsing-remitting MS was present in some 31 and secondary progressive MS was present in 3. Alongside PBMC samples, the set of approximately 100 TCR-beta libraries contained longitudinal samples, technical triplicates, and paired CD4+ and CD8+ T-cell subsets that had been sorted. Peripheral blood TCR-beta repertoires from HTLV-I-associated myelopathy (HAM/TSP) patients, multiple sclerosis patients and healthy controls were compared by UMI-based sequencing. The cohort was made up of about 66 subjects, consisting of about 14 HAM/TSP patients, 35 or so multiple sclerosis patients and about 20 healthy controls.

Libraries from unsorted PBMCs were made from 2 million PBMCs kept in RNAlater at -80 degrees C until RNA extraction. The multiple sclerosis patients were enrolled in a US clinical protocol that evaluated disease progression with magnetic resonance imaging. Peripheral blood was subjected to Ficoll-Hypaque density gradient centrifugation to isolate PBMCs, which were then cryopreserved in liquid nitrogen. This clonotype was counted at least ten times. The antigen this receptor binds is unknown. No much larger clone is present one base from it, and per-base qualities are unavailable. From its cysteine to its phenylalanine, the CDR3 spans 14 amino acids. The DNA shown is the 42-base CDR3, in frame from base 1. Trimming takes 7 bases off V and 7 bases off J; junction bases not matched to a gene: 9. CDR1 and CDR2, per the germline V gene, are MGHDK and SYGVNS. The investigation overall reported the following: No identical CDR3 amino acid sequences were found to be shared among expanded clones across subjects, suggesting that TCR-beta repertoires were private in all groups. The MS cluster was not associated with any clinical or MRI features, and the authors stated that larger cohorts are needed. TCR clonal expansion was greatest in HAM/TSP patients and smallest in MS patients, who ranked below even healthy controls. Repertoires from 18 of 34 MS patients were grouped by phylogenetic analysis into a cluster of related CDR3 sequences, suggesting a possible repertoire-level signature.

To synthesize cDNA, template-switch 5'RACE was performed with a primer carrying a 10-nucleotide random unique molecular identifier so that each TCR transcript was tagged. Over 180 million TCR-beta sequences, covering 15-18 subjects, were produced in each sequencing run. The RNeasy kit was used for extraction of total RNA. The KAPA Real-time Library Amplification kit was used to amplify TCR-beta VDJ regions with primers targeting the TCR constant region and the 5'RACE anchor. Sample indexes and Illumina adaptors were added in a first PCR, after which library yield was increased in a second PCR. After purification with Ampure beads, the TCR product of roughly 650 bp was size-selected on a 2% E-gel SizeSelection system. Before pooling, library quality was assessed on a Bioanalyzer, concentration was determined with Qubit, and library quantification was performed with the Kapa Library Quantification kit. Libraries were sequenced paired-end 2 x 150 bp on an Illumina HiSeq 2500. To increase sequence diversity, about 25-31% phiX was spiked into each library pool. The original methods were these. The quality-filtered reads were processed with the UMI-based MiGEC pipeline, whose error correction step removed more than 75% of the raw TCR sequences. IMGT germline references were used for aligning VDJ genes, and each clonotype was defined as a unique CDR3 amino acid sequence together with its V-J genes. VDJtools evaluated clonal expansion, Shannon diversity and CDR3 relatedness (CalcPairwiseDistances, ClusterSamples); CLCbio workbench built phylogenetic trees. Expanded clones were defined as having at least 8 unique UMIs, based on coefficient-of-variation modelling across technical triplicates. TCRdb trimmed public reads at Q25 via fastp, called clones via MiXCR and kept in-frame beta chains. Rows are combined by CDR3 protein, so each entry shows the most common genes and DNA. In this record, the V and J calls reflect TCRdb's handling and not the investigators' own analysis. The sample profile shows 50,000 to 75,000 distinct CDR3 sequences; under 5% of them were found once. The ten largest make up around 2.6% of the sample.

The sequencing input was PBMCs. The source is a man aged 45-65 years with multiple sclerosis. This sequence uses TRBV25-1 and TRBJ2-2; 7 bases in the middle match TRBD1. The sequence in DNA is TGTGCCAGCAACCCGACAGGGTCGGGCGGGGAGCTGTTTTTT. Protein translation: CASNPTGSGGELFF.